This TCR beta chain was recovered during a study of CD8+CD57+ T cells in acquired aplastic anemia. Turning to the study itself: The average for DNA from sorted CD4+ and CD8+ cells was around 3.5 ug.

For sequencing, patients were chosen who had shown expansion of CD8+CD57+ cells by flow cytometry. Every patient was diagnosed with severe acquired aplastic anemia. Germline V gives CDR1 SQVTM, CDR2 ANQGSEA. The CDR3 loop spans 10 amino acids. Researchers used genomic DNA as the template to profile TCR beta VDJ and CDR3. TCRdb redid the calling of the reads with MiXCR, one entry per CDR3 protein. The repertoire holds roughly 190,000 distinct CDR3 sequences, with just under 50% as singletons. Worth noting for this clonotype: Its target is not known.

Findings and limits, study-wide: Around 27 sequences, all CD8+ CDR3, were shared between patients and controls. Patient and control CD8+ Simpson's diversity was not significantly different.

The V gene is TRBV29-1, the J gene TRBJ2-2, with D unclear. Material: sorted CD4+, CD8+, or CD8+CD57+ T cells (not recorded which) from PBMCs. This sequence originates from a human donor with aplastic anemia. The DNA of the CDR3 is TGCAGTCCGCAAACCGGGGAGCTGTTTTTT. Amino acids: CSPQTGELFF.